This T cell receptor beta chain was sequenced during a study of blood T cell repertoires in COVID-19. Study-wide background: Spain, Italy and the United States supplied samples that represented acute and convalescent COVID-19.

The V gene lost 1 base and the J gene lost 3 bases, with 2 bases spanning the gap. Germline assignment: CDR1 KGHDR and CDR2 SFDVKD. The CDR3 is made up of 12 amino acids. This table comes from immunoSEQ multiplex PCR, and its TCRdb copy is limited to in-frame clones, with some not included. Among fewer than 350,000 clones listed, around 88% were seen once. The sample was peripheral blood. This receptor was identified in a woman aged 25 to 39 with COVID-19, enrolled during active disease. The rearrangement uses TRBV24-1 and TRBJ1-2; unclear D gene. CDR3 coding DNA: TGTGCCACCAGTGATTTCGACTATGGCTACACCTTC. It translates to CATSDFDYGYTF.